The 25 T cell receptor beta chains presented below share a single source sample, sequenced in a study of blood T cell repertoires in COVID-19 (dated by TCRdb to 2020 to 2022). Library generation was performed with the immunoSEQ multiplex PCR assay. TCRdb limited this immuneACCESS table to in-frame rearrangements with V and J called. A share of clones is missing; checked studies link under half to unresolved V genes, and the rest is unexplained. The sample table shows about 64,000 clones, and about 93% are seen once. The ten largest account for less than 9.5% of the sample. Sequencing used peripheral blood. Source of these receptors: a woman of 80 years or more with active COVID-19.

The chain uses TRBV5-4 and TRBJ2-5; 7 bases match TRBD2. The germline gives CDR1 SGHNT, CDR2 YYREEE (reference sequence). This CDR3 region has 14 residues. The junction had 8 bases not matched to a gene; V was cut back by 4 bases and J by 5 bases. This chain's CDR3 is CASSVDPGGETQYF. CDR3 DNA sequence: TGTGCCAGCAGCGTCGACCCCGGGGGGGAGACCCAGTACTTC.

The chain employs TRBV19 and TRBJ2-1; 7 bases are a match to TRBD2. J gave up 15 bases and V 8 bases, and 7 bases lay outside the gene matches. CDR3 length: 10 amino acids. CDR1 and CDR2 (germline): LNHDA, SQIVND (reference sequence). This CDR3 is CASGGGTRFF. CDR3 bases: TGTGCCAGTGGGGGGGGGACTCGGTTCTTC.

The rearrangement uses TRBV5-4 and TRBJ2-3; 8 nucleotides align to TRBD1. The CDR3 runs to 16 residues. With V trimmed by 4 bases and J by 0 bases, 7 bases remained unmatched. Germline values: CDR1 SGHNT, CDR2 YYREEE (reference sequence). CDR3 amino acids: CASSTGTGRSTDTQYF. CDR3 coding DNA: TGTGCCAGCAGCACGGGGACAGGTCGGAGCACAGATACGCAGTATTTT.

The rearrangement joins TRBV5-5 to TRBJ2-5; 9 nucleotides match TRBD1. V trimming: 1 base; J trimming: 5 bases; junction bases outside the gene matches: 3. This CDR3 contains 14 residues. Germline CDR1 is SGHKS and CDR2 is YYEKEE (reference sequence). CDR3 coding DNA: TGTGCCAGCAGCTTGACGGGACAGGGTGAGACCCAGTACTTC. This sequence encodes CASSLTGQGETQYF.

The chain carries TRBV4-1 and TRBJ2-4, with D uncertain. Per germline, CDR1 MGHRA and CDR2 YSYEKL. Trimming took 3 bases from V and 2 from J, leaving 17 bases between them. CDR3 length: 17 amino acids. CDR3: CASSQRLWSPPKNIQYF. The CDR3 DNA follows: TGCGCCAGCAGCCAGCGCCTCTGGTCCCCCCCCAAAAACATTCAGTACTTC.

The chain joins TRBV20-1 to TRBJ1-2; tentatively, D is TRBD1 (6 bases). V was clipped by 2 bases and J by 14 bases, with 15 bases between them. Germline assignment: CDR1 DFQATT and CDR2 SNEGSKA (reference sequence). CDR3 length: 11 residues. The CDR3 region has the DNA TGCAGTGCTAGACTACAGGGTCGAACGACCTTC. It codes for CSARLQGRTTF.

The chain uses TRBV5-6 and TRBJ2-3; 8 nucleotides match TRBD2. Trimming cost V 3 bases and J 4 bases; bases outside gene matches: 7. Germline values: CDR1 SGHDT, CDR2 YYEEEE. This CDR3 comprises 15 residues. The CDR3 region has the DNA TGTGCCAGCAGCTCCAACGGGGGGGCCGCAGATACGCAGTATTTT. Translation: CASSSNGGAADTQYF.

The V gene is TRBV7-2, the J gene TRBJ2-2, with 10 nucleotides matching TRBD2. The CDR3 sequence is 16 residues long. Germline V gene data show CDR1 as SGHTA and CDR2 as FQGNSA. Trimming removed 1 base from V and 9 bases from J; junction bases left unmatched: 8. Written as DNA, the CDR3 is TGTGCCAGCAGCTTAGACCTAGCGGGAGCCCCCCGGGAGCTGTTTTTT. Translation: CASSLDLAGAPRELFF.

The CDR3 nucleotides are TGTGCCACCAGTCACAGGGAGTCGTACGAGCAGTACTTC. Its translation is CATSHRESYEQYF. The chain has TRBV24-1 and TRBJ2-7; possible D gene TRBD1, 6 bases. The CDR3 covers 13 residues. Germline lookup yields CDR1 KGHDR and CDR2 SFDVKD. Trimming pared 6 bases from V and 4 bases from J, leaving 12 bases between.

The J gene is TRBJ2-3, the V gene TRBV28; TRBD2 matches 13 bases. This CDR3 is 14 amino acids long. From germline, CDR1 is MDHEN and CDR2 SYDVKM. V was pared by 11 bases and J by 9 bases, with 11 bases of the junction left unmatched. The chain's CDR3 is CASFRTSGSQTQYF. The DNA for the CDR3 is TGTGCCTCCTTTCGGACTAGCGGGAGCCAGACGCAGTATTTT.

A single count supports this clone. V and J are TRBV10-2 and TRBJ2-2, with 9 bases matching TRBD2. The CDR3 spans 14 residues. V shed 6 bases and J 4 bases; nucleotides not matched to a gene: 3. Germline CDR1 is WSHSY and CDR2 is SAAADI. The CDR3 protein is CASSQAGGTGELFF. Written as DNA, the CDR3 is TGCGCCAGCAGCCAAGCGGGAGGCACCGGGGAGCTGTTTTTT.

This sequence joins TRBV19 and TRBJ1-4; D is unresolved. The V end was cut by 3 bases, the J end by 8 bases, with 13 bases between. From germline, CDR1 is LNHDA and CDR2 SQIVND (reference sequence). The CDR3 covers 14 residues. In DNA form, the CDR3 reads TGTGCCAGTAGTATTTGGGCAAAAGAAGAAAAACTGTTTTTT. It translates to CASSIWAKEEKLFF.

A single count supports this clone. The gene calls are TRBV25-1 and TRBJ1-2, with D hard to call. V dropped 8 bases and J dropped 0 bases, with 16 bases sitting between them. CDR3 length: 15 amino acids. Per germline, CDR1 MGHDK and CDR2 SYGVNS. The CDR3 region has the DNA TGTGCCAGCCGAGGGAGGACGGGAGCTAACTATGGCTACACCTTC. Its translation is CASRGRTGANYGYTF.

DNA for the CDR3: TGTGCCAGCAGTTACTCCCTTGGACTAGCGGGGACCCAAGAGACCCAGTACTTC. Protein: CASSYSLGLAGTQETQYF. The rearrangement uses TRBV6-2 or TRBV6-3 and TRBJ2-5, with 12 bases lining up with TRBD2. There are 18 residues in the CDR3. Germline-derived CDR1 and CDR2 are MNHEY and SVGEGT. J gave up 1 base and V 0 bases, and 6 bases lay outside the gene matches.

The chain links TRBV28 to TRBJ2-7; 13 positions match TRBD2. In germline, CDR1 is MDHEN, CDR2 SYDVKM. Germline trimming cut 4 bases from V and 3 bases from J; bases unmatched to any gene: 3. This CDR3 spans 15 amino acids. The CDR3 DNA follows: TGTGCCAGCAGTTGGGGACTAGCGGGAAACTACGAGCAGTACTTC. It encodes CASSWGLAGNYEQYF.

The genes are TRBV5-1 and TRBJ2-2; 10 bases are a match to TRBD2. The CDR3 spans 15 residues. CDR1 SGHRS and CDR2 YFSETQ come from the germline V gene. V lost 4 bases, J lost 6 bases, and 6 bases stayed unmatched. CDR3 protein: CASSPSSGGAGELFF. DNA of the CDR3: TGCGCCAGCAGCCCCTCTAGCGGGGGAGCCGGGGAGCTGTTTTTT.

This CDR3 reads CASSYLRGGSEQFF. Here the CDR3 DNA reads TGTGCCAGCAGTTACCTAAGGGGGGGGAGTGAGCAGTTCTTC. The V and J genes are TRBV6-2 or TRBV6-3 and TRBJ2-1; D is possibly TRBD2 (7 bases). The CDR3 is 14 residues long. CDR1 is MNHEY and CDR2 is SVGEGT in the germline V gene. V was shortened by 2 bases and J by 9 bases, with 14 bases between the two germline ends.

The chain is built from TRBV28 and TRBJ1-1, with D perhaps TRBD1 (6 bases). V gave up 3 bases and J gave up 11 bases, with 22 bases separating them. CDR3 length equals 15 residues. The germline V gene encodes CDR1 MDHEN and CDR2 SYDVKM. CDR3 bases: TGTGCCAGCAGTTTTAGCGGGACAAGGGCGACTGGGGCTTTCTTT. This sequence encodes CASSFSGTRATGAFF.

The CDR3 nucleotides are TGTGCCAGTAGGTCGCGGAGTACAACTAATGAAAAACTGTTTTTT. Protein: CASRSRSTTNEKLFF. The chain combines TRBV19 with TRBJ1-4; the D is unclear. Deletions cut 6 bases from V and 0 bases from J, with 11 bases between. The CDR3 is 15 residues long. Germline loops: CDR1 LNHDA, CDR2 SQIVND (reference sequence).

V gene TRBV5-4 combines with J gene TRBJ2-5, with D perhaps TRBD2 (6 bases). Germline-derived CDR1 and CDR2 are SGHNT and YYREEE (reference sequence). The CDR3 has 14 residues. Trimming left V 0 bases short and J 5 bases short, with 11 bases between. The CDR3 DNA reads TGTGCCAGCAGCTTGGCCTCTGGGGGGGAGACCCAGTACTTC. Its translation: CASSLASGGETQYF.

As for this clone: One junction end disagrees with the germline gene, perhaps due to a read error. The chain uses TRBV19 and TRBJ2-1, with 7 bases fitting TRBD1. The germline V gene encodes CDR1 LNHDA and CDR2 SQIVND (reference sequence). CDR3 length: 15 residues. This CDR3 reads CTSSQTGDSYNEQFF. The CDR3 DNA reads TGTACCAGTAGCCAAACAGGGGACTCCTACAATGAGCAGTTCTTC.

The chain combines TRBV19 with TRBJ1-1, with TRBD1 matching 10 bases. The J segment lost 3 bases and the V segment lost 3 bases, leaving 7 bases of the junction unmatched. CDR1 is LNHDA, CDR2 SQIVND, per germline (reference sequence). This CDR3 has 16 amino acids. CDR3 nucleotides: TGTGCCAGTAGTATTCGACAGGGGGCTAAGTACACTGAAGCTTTCTTT. Its protein is CASSIRQGAKYTEAFF.

The gene calls are TRBV19 and TRBJ2-3; D may be TRBD1 (6 bases). The length of the CDR3 is 15 residues. Germline loops: CDR1 LNHDA, CDR2 SQIVND (reference sequence). V was pared by 2 bases and J by 5 bases, with 14 bases between. The DNA for the CDR3 is TGTGCCAGTAGTATAAGCTTGGCAGGGGTAGATACGCAGTATTTT. As protein: CASSISLAGVDTQYF.

The chain carries TRBV29-1 and TRBJ1-1; D might be TRBD1 (6 bases). Germline CDR1 reads SQVTM; CDR2 reads ANQGSEA. The CDR3 contains 12 residues. Trimming removed 7 bases at V and 0 bases at J, with 9 bases between. Written as DNA, the CDR3 is TGCAGCGCTGGACAGTTGAACACTGAAGCTTTCTTT. Translating it yields CSAGQLNTEAFF.

The rearrangement joins TRBV27 to TRBJ2-7, with 14 bases that match TRBD2. The germline V gene encodes CDR1 MNHEY and CDR2 SMNVEV (reference sequence). Trimming took 5 bases from V and 3 from J; bases not matched to a gene: 9. The CDR3 covers 17 residues. The CDR3 sequence: CASSPALGTSGSYEQYF. In DNA form, the CDR3 reads TGTGCCAGCAGTCCGGCCTTAGGGACTAGCGGGAGCTACGAGCAGTACTTC.